Listed here are 28 T cell receptor beta chains from one sample, sequenced in a study of blood T cell repertoires in COVID-19. The method was immunoSEQ multiplex PCR; TCRdb's version includes in-frame clones alone and lacks a portion of them. The top ten hold 3% to 3.5% of the sample, which has roughly 200,000 clones, roughly 84% seen once. What was sequenced was PBMCs or T cells enriched from blood (not recorded which). The receptor set was obtained from a woman aged 25 to 39 who had been exposed to COVID-19.

The chain uses TRBV11-2 and TRBJ1-2; a possible D gene is TRBD1 (5 bases). This CDR3 comprises 14 residues. With 1 base removed from V and 4 bases from J, the gap between germline ends came to 10 bases. Germline-derived CDR1 and CDR2 are SGHAT and FQNNGV. The CDR3 protein is CASSLVLTAYGYTF. In DNA, the CDR3 is TGTGCCAGCAGCTTAGTGCTGACAGCCTATGGCTACACCTTC.

The rearrangement joins TRBV4-1 to TRBJ2-1, with no clear D. The CDR3 covers 13 residues. Trimming cost V 3 bases and J 7 bases, with 10 bases left between them. Germline CDR1 reads MGHRA; CDR2 reads YSYEKL. The CDR3 is CASSQFNQNEQFF. In DNA form, the CDR3 reads TGCGCCAGCAGCCAGTTTAACCAGAATGAGCAGTTCTTC.

The CDR3 DNA sequence: TGTGCCAGCAGCGGGAGGGGACTCCTGGAAAACATTCAGTACTTC. It is translated as CASSGRGLLENIQYF. V is TRBV9 and J is TRBJ2-4; D is possibly TRBD2 (6 bases). The length of the CDR3 is 15 residues. V lost 3 bases, J lost 5 bases, and 15 bases lay in between. Germline V gives CDR1 SGDLS, CDR2 YYNGEE.

This clone was found a few times. The CDR3 is CASSPVGRRSSYEQYF. The CDR3 DNA reads TGTGCCAGCTCACCCGTGGGCAGGAGGAGCTCCTACGAGCAGTACTTC. The rearrangement links TRBV18 to TRBJ2-7; TRBD2 is a possible D gene (5 bases). CDR1 and CDR2 (germline): KGHSH, LQKENI. CDR3 size: 16 residues. V shed 3 bases and J shed 0 bases, with 15 bases lying between them.

The chain employs TRBV7-2 and TRBJ1-6, with a tentative D call TRBD1 (6 bases). This CDR3 is built from 14 residues. The germline V and J ends were trimmed by 4 bases and 6 bases, with 10 bases remaining between them. The germline V gene has CDR1 SGHTA and CDR2 FQGNSA. The CDR3 loop reads CASSSQGSNSPLHF. CDR3 nucleotides: TGTGCCAGCAGCTCACAGGGATCTAATTCACCCCTCCACTTT.

This clone was detected once. The chain employs TRBV7-2 and TRBJ1-2; D call uncertain. The CDR3 contains 14 residues. CDR1 is SGHTA and CDR2 is FQGNSA in the germline V gene. The V end was cut by 2 bases, the J end by 5 bases, with 12 bases between. CDR3 nucleotides: TGTGCCAGCAGCTTAAAGAGTACAGAATATGGCTACACCTTC. Translated, it gives CASSLKSTEYGYTF.

V is TRBV10-3 and J is TRBJ1-5, with D possibly being TRBD1 (6 bases). CDR1 and CDR2 from the germline V gene are ENHRY and SYGVKD. This CDR3 is 14 amino acids long. V shed 10 bases and J shed 4 bases, with 17 bases lying between them. The CDR3 DNA reads TGTGCCACCAAGGACAGTTTAGGGAATCAGCCCCAGCATTTT. Translating gives CATKDSLGNQPQHF.

The CDR3: CASSFRTGPGTEAFF. CDR3 DNA sequence: TGTGCCAGCAGCTTTCGGACAGGGCCGGGGACTGAAGCTTTCTTT. This chain uses TRBV7-9 with TRBJ1-1; 8 bases are a match to TRBD1. CDR1 and CDR2 from the germline V gene are SEHNR and FQNEAQ (reference sequence). CDR3 size: 15 residues. V dropped 3 bases and J dropped 5; count of bases not matched to a gene: 8. Combining the CDR3 with reference TRBV7-9 and TRBJ1-1 gives the whole variable domain DTGVSQNPRHKITKRGQNVTFRCDPISEHNRLYWYRQTLGQGPEFLTYFQNEAQLEKSRLLSDRFSAERPKGSFSTLEIQRTEQGDSAMYLCASSFRTGPGTEAFFGQGTRLTVV.

CDR3 DNA: TGTGCCAGCAGCTTAGTTAGTAGCGGGGGGGATTCAGATACGCAGTATTTT. This sequence encodes CASSLVSSGGDSDTQYF. The genes are TRBV7-2 and TRBJ2-3, with 11 bases matching TRBD2. This CDR3 contains 17 residues. Germline values: CDR1 SGHTA, CDR2 FQGNSA. The trim removed 1 base at V and 4 bases at J, leaving 7 bases unmatched.

The chain couples TRBV30 to TRBJ1-6, with D unclear. The CDR3 has 15 amino acids. Germline CDR1 GTSNPN, CDR2 SVGIG (reference sequence). Trimming left V 0 bases short and J 0 bases short, with 6 bases between. The CDR3 DNA is TGTGCCTGGAGTGTACAGAGCTCCTATAATTCACCCCTCCACTTT. Translation: CAWSVQSSYNSPLHF.

V and J are TRBV7-9 and TRBJ2-5; D perhaps matches TRBD2 (5 bases). The germline V and J ends were trimmed by 2 bases and 5 bases, with 9 bases remaining between them. CDR3 length: 13 amino acids. CDR1 is SEHNR, CDR2 FQNEAQ, per germline (reference sequence). CDR3 region: CASSLIARETQYF. In DNA, the CDR3 is TGTGCCAGCAGCTTAATAGCGCGTGAGACCCAGTACTTC. Full variable domain (outside the CDR3, taken from reference TRBV7-9 and TRBJ2-5): DTGVSQNPRHKITKRGQNVTFRCDPISEHNRLYWYRQTLGQGPEFLTYFQNEAQLEKSRLLSDRFSAERPKGSFSTLEIQRTEQGDSAMYLCASSLIARETQYFGPGTRLLVL.

This clone was observed a handful of times. The V call is TRBV19, the J call TRBJ2-2, with unresolved D. The CDR3 consists of 13 residues. Germline V gives CDR1 LNHDA, CDR2 SQIVND (reference sequence). The V end lost 5 bases, the J end lost 1 base, and 5 bases lay between the germline ends. In DNA form, the CDR3 reads TGTGCCAGTAGTCCCAGGAACACCGGGGAGCTGTTTTTT. Its translation is CASSPRNTGELFF.

The V and J genes are TRBV7-3 and TRBJ1-2; 7 bases align to TRBD1. The CDR3 loop spans 14 amino acids. Germline values: CDR1 SGHTA, CDR2 FQGTGA. Germline trimming cut 5 bases from V and 7 bases from J; bases unmatched to any gene: 10. For the CDR3, the DNA is TGTGCCAGCAGCGACACCGGGACAGCTGCTGGCTACACCTTC. Protein sequence: CASSDTGTAAGYTF.

The V call is TRBV6-1, the J call TRBJ1-2; D is uncertain. CDR1 is MNHNS, CDR2 SASEGT, per germline. The CDR3 totals 15 residues. The V end lost 3 bases, the J end lost 6 bases, and 17 bases lay between the germline ends. CDR3 in amino acids: CASSDARRGKNGYTF. The CDR3 DNA is TGTGCCAGCAGTGACGCCCGGCGGGGTAAGAATGGCTACACCTTC.

The chain recombines TRBV20-1 with TRBJ2-1; 10 nucleotides agree with TRBD2. J was trimmed by 6 bases and V by 3 bases; bases with no gene match: 8. This CDR3 contains 15 residues. Germline CDR1 reads DFQATT; CDR2 reads SNEGSKA (reference sequence). CDR3 coding DNA: TGCAGTGCTAGTGGTACAGGACTAGCGGCCAATGAGCAGTTCTTC. Protein sequence: CSASGTGLAANEQFF.

Notes on this clone: One end of the junction is discordant with germline, which a read error may explain. The chain links TRBV15 to TRBJ1-6, with 7 bases matching TRBD1. Germline CDR1 LNHNV, CDR2 YYDKDF (reference sequence). This CDR3 spans 14 amino acids. The CDR3 sequence: CAASRPDRDSPLHF. In DNA, the CDR3 is TGTGCCGCCAGCAGACCCGACAGGGATTCACCCCTCCACTTT.

In this sample, this clone turned up a few times. The V gene is TRBV30, the J gene TRBJ2-7, with 8 bases that match TRBD2. The V gene's germline CDR1 is GTSNPN and CDR2 SVGIG (reference sequence). This CDR3 spans 14 amino acids. J gave up 6 bases and V 0 bases, and 7 bases lay outside the gene matches. For the CDR3, the DNA is TGTGCCTGGAGTGTACTCGGGGGGGCAAGCGAGCAGTACTTC. Translating it yields CAWSVLGGASEQYF.

The chain has TRBV10-3 and TRBJ2-3; D possibly corresponds to TRBD1 (5 bases). Between the trimmed V and J ends, which lost 6 bases and 0 bases, there was a span of 16 bases. The CDR3 totals 16 residues. Germline V lookup: CDR1 ENHRY, CDR2 SYGVKD. This CDR3 is CAIRGPTESSTDTQYF. CDR3 coding DNA: TGTGCCATCAGGGGCCCGACAGAATCTAGCACAGATACGCAGTATTTT.

This clone was seen only once. This rearrangement joins TRBV2 to TRBJ1-6; D call uncertain. From germline, CDR1 is SNHLY and CDR2 FYNNEI. This CDR3 spans 13 amino acids. V gave up 6 bases and J gave up 7 bases, with 10 bases separating them. CDR3 in DNA: TGTGCCAGCAGGGAGGACTGGAATTCACCCCTCCACTTT. Its translation: CASREDWNSPLHF.

The V call is TRBV7-9, the J call TRBJ2-2; D might be TRBD1 (6 bases). CDR3 length: 19 amino acids. Germline CDR1 is SEHNR and CDR2 is FQNEAQ (reference sequence). The V gene lost 4 bases and the J gene lost 1 base, with 22 bases spanning the gap. The CDR3 loop is CASSSAGGTGSRNTGELFF. The CDR3, as DNA: TGTGCCAGCAGCTCCGCGGGTGGAACAGGGTCGAGGAACACCGGGGAGCTGTTTTTT.

The rearrangement joins TRBV9 to TRBJ2-3, with TRBD2 matching 8 bases. Germline CDR1 and CDR2: SGDLS and YYNGEE. V was clipped by 0 bases and J by 2 bases; unmatched bases: 5. The CDR3 has 16 residues. CDR3 sequence: CASSVGLAGFTDTQYF. The DNA of the CDR3 is TGTGCCAGCAGCGTAGGTCTAGCGGGCTTCACAGATACGCAGTATTTT.

The chain uses TRBV19 and TRBJ2-3, with TRBD2 matching over 15 bases. The CDR3 has 19 residues. Germline V gene lookup returns CDR1 LNHDA and CDR2 SQIVND (reference sequence). Trimming at V came to 9 bases and at J to 4 bases, leaving 17 bases not matched to a gene. The CDR3 loop is CASKVWGLAGGHAPDTQYF. The CDR3 nucleotides read TGTGCCAGCAAAGTTTGGGGACTAGCGGGGGGCCACGCCCCAGATACGCAGTATTTT.

This clone was recorded a few times. V gene TRBV19 combines with J gene TRBJ1-4; 8 bases line up with TRBD1. This CDR3 spans 16 amino acids. Per germline, CDR1 LNHDA and CDR2 SQIVND (reference sequence). The V and J ends lost 3 bases and 5 bases, in that order; junction bases with no gene match: 8. The CDR3 sequence is CASSITPGQVNEKLFF. In DNA form, the CDR3 reads TGTGCCAGTAGTATCACACCGGGACAGGTGAATGAAAAACTGTTTTTT.

The chain has TRBV23-1 and TRBJ1-4; D remains unclear. TRBV23-1 is an ORF; its function is uncertain. V lost 4 bases to trimming and J lost 0 bases, with 12 bases between them. The length of the CDR3 is 16 residues. In DNA, the CDR3 is TGCGCCAGCAGTCCACGACTGACCGCAACTAATGAAAAACTGTTTTTT. Protein: CASSPRLTATNEKLFF.

This clone is a singleton in its sample. DNA of the CDR3: TGTGCCAGCAGCGACCTTAGCGGCCGCACAGATACGCAGTATTTT. Protein: CASSDLSGRTDTQYF. This sequence joins TRBV9 and TRBJ2-3; D is perhaps TRBD2 (6 bases). V lost 3 bases to trimming and J lost 1 base, with 12 bases between them. Germline values: CDR1 SGDLS, CDR2 YYNGEE. The CDR3 sequence is 15 residues long.

This chain links TRBV5-1 with TRBJ2-3; 9 positions match TRBD1. The CDR3 loop spans 17 amino acids. After removal of 4 bases from V and 7 bases from J, the junction contained 16 bases not matched to a gene. Looked up from germline, CDR1 is SGHRS and CDR2 is YFSETQ. Here the CDR3 reads CASSVAYPGQGAYTQYF. The CDR3 nucleotides read TGCGCCAGCAGCGTAGCCTATCCGGGACAGGGTGCTTATACGCAGTATTTT.

The chain links TRBV27 to TRBJ2-3; 9 bases match TRBD2. Looked up from germline, CDR1 is MNHEY and CDR2 is SMNVEV (reference sequence). J gave up 4 bases and V 2 bases, and 10 bases lay outside the gene matches. The CDR3 totals 17 residues. The CDR3 loop reads CASSLVGGAGGPDTQYF. The CDR3 coding sequence is TGTGCCAGCAGTTTAGTGGGAGGGGCGGGGGGGCCAGATACGCAGTATTTT.

The chain has TRBV7-9 and TRBJ2-7, with D perhaps matching TRBD2 (6 bases). The V end lost 8 bases, the J end lost 2 bases, and 13 bases lay between the germline ends. The CDR3 loop spans 13 amino acids. Germline loops: CDR1 SEHNR, CDR2 FQNEAQ (reference sequence). In nucleotides, the CDR3 is TGTGCCAGCGTAGGGACTGACACCTACGAGCAGTACTTC. Its translation: CASVGTDTYEQYF.